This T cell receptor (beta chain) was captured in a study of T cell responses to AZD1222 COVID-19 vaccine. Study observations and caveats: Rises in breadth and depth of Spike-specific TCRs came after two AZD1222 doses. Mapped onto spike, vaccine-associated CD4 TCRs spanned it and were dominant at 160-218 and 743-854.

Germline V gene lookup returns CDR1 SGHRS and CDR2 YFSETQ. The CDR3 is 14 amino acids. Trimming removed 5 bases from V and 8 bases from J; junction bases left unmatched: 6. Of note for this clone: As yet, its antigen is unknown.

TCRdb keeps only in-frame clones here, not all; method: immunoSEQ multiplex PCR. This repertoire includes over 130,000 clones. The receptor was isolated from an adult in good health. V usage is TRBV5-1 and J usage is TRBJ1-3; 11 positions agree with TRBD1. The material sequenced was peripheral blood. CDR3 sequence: CASRPRGQGDTIYF. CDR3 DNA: TGCGCCAGCAGACCGAGGGGACAGGGGGACACCATATATTTT.